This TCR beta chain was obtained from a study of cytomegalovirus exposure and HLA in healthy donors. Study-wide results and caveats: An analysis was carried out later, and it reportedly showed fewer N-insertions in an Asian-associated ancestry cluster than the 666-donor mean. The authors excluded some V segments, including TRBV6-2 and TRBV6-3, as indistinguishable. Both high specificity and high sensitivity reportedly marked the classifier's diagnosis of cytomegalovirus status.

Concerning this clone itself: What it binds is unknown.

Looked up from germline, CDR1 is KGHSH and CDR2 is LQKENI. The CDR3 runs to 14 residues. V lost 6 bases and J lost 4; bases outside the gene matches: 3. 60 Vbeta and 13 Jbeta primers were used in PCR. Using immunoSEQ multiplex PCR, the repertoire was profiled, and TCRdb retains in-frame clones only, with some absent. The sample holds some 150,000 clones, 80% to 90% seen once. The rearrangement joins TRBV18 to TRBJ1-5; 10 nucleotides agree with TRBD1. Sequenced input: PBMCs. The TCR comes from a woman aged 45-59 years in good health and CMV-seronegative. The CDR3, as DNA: TGTGCCAGCTCTGGGACAGGGGCTAATCAGCCCCAGCATTTT. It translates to CASSGTGANQPQHF.